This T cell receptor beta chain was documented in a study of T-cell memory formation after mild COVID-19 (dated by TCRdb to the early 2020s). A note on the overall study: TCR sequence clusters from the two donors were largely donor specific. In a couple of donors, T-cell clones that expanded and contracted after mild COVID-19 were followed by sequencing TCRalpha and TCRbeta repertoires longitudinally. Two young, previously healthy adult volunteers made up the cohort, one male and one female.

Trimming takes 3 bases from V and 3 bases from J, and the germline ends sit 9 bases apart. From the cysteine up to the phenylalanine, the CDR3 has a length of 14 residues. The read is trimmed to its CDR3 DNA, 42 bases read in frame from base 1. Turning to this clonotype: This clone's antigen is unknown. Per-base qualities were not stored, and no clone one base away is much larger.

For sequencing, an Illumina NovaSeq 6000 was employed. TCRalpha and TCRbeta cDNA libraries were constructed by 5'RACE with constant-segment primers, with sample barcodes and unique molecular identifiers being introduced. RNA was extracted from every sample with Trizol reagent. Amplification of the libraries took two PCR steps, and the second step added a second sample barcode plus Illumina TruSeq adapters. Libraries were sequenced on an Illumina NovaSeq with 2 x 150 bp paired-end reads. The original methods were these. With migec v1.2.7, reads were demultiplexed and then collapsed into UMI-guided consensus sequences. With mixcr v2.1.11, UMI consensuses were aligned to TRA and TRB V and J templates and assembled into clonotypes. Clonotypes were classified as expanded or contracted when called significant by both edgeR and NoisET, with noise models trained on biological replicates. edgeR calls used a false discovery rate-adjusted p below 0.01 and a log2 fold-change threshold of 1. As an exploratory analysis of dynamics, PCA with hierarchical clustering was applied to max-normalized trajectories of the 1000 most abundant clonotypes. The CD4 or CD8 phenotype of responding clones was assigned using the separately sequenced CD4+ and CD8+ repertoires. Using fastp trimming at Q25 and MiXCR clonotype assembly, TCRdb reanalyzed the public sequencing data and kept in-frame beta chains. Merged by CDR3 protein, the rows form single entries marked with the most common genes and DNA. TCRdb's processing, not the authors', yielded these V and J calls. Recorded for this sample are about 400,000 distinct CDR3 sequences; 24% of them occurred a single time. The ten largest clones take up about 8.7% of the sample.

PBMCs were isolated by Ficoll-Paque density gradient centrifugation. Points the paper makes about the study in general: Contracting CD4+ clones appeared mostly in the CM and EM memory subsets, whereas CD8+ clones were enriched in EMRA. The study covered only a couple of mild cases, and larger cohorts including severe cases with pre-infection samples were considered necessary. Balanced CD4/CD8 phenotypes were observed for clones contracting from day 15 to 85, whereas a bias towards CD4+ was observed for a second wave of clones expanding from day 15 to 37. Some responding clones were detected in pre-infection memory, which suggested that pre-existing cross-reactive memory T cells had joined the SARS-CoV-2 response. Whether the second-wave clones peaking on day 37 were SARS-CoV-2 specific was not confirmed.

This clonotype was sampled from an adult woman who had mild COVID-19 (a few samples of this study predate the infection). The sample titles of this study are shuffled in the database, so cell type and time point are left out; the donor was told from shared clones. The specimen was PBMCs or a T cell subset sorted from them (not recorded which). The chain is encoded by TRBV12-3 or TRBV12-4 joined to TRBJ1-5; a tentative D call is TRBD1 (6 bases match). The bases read TGTGCCAGCAGTTTTAGGGGGTTCAATCAGCCCCAGCATTTT. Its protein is CASSFRGFNQPQHF.